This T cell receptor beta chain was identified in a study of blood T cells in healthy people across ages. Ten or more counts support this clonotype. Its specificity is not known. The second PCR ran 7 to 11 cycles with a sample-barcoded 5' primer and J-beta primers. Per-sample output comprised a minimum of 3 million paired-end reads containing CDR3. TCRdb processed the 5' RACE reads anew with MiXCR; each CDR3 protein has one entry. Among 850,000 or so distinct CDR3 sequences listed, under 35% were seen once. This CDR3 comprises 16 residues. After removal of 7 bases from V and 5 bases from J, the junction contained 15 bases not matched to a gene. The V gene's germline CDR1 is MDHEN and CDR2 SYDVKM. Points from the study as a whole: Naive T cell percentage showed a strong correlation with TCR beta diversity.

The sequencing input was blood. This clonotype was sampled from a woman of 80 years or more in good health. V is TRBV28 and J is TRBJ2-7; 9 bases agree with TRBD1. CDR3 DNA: TGTGCCAGCAACGGGCCGGACGGGACAGGGTTCCACGAGCAGTACTTC. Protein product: CASNGPDGTGFHEQYF.